Sequencing of this TCR beta chain was carried out in a study of long-term antiretroviral therapy in people with HIV. Overall study: Samples from the earliest time points predate the 2015 immediate-ART recommendation by about a decade. Study-level results: HIV repertoires showed narrower CDR3 length ranges than controls. Diversity measured after ART increased yet remained under transplant donor controls.

Sequencing relied on immunoSEQ assay v3.0, run at survey level. Profiling relied on immunoSEQ multiplex PCR, and the TCRdb table lists in-frame clones only, not all of them. Here the sample spans about 16,000 clones, 75% being singletons. Remarks on this clone: Its specificity is unknown.

Here the sequenced sample was unsorted PBMCs, taken 1.5 years before starting antiretroviral therapy. This receptor was identified in a woman aged 45-59 years with HIV.

The CDR3 loop is CATPDGNTGELFF. In DNA form, the CDR3 reads TGTGCCACCCCGGACGGGAACACCGGGGAGCTGTTTTTT. The chain couples TRBV6-6 to TRBJ2-2; D is ambiguous. The CDR3 loop spans 13 amino acids. Per germline, CDR1 MNHNY and CDR2 SVGAGI (reference sequence). Trimming removed 10 bases at V and 1 base at J, with 10 bases between.